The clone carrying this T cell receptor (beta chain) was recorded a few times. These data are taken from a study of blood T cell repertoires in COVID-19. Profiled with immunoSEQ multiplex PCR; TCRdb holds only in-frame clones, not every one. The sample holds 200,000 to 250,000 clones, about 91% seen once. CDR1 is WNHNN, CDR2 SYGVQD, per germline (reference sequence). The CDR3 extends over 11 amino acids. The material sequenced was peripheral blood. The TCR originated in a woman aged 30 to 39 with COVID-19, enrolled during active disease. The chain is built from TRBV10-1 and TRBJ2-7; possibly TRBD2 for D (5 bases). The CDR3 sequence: CAAARRYLEYV. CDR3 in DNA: TGCGCAGCCGCCCGGAGGTATCTTGAGTACGTC.